The present T cell receptor (beta chain) was sequenced within a study of shared clonotypes between healthy human individuals. Study information: The study enrolled a couple of women and a few men aged 18 to 49.

The V end lost 5 bases, the J end lost 9 bases, and 12 bases lay between the germline ends. Germline values: CDR1 KGHSH, CDR2 LQKENI. The CDR3 length is 12 residues. Per sorted-subset replicate PCR, input was 200 to 250 ng DNA, representing around 28,000 T cell genomes. TCRdb keeps only in-frame clones here, not all; method: immunoSEQ multiplex PCR. Altogether about 1 million clones are present, around four fifths being singletons, with the ten largest covering 1.4%. Material for sequencing was memory CD4+ T cells sorted from blood. Noted subset: CD45RA-negative fraction. The receptor was derived from a man aged 18 to 29 in good health. The gene calls are TRBV18 and TRBJ2-3; D assignment may be TRBD1 or TRBD2 (5 bases each). The CDR3 loop is CASSRDEGTQYF. In DNA form, the CDR3 reads TGTGCCAGCTCAAGGGACGAGGGGACGCAGTATTTT.